The 3 T cell receptor beta chains presented below share a single source sample, sequenced in a study of OX40 agonist ivuxolimab in advanced cancers. TCRdb's copy holds only in-frame clones and misses some; the assay was immunoSEQ multiplex PCR. The sample carries tens of thousands of clones, around 86% recorded once. This material consisted of CD4+ or CD8+ T cells sorted from blood, taken in a trial of the OX40 agonist ivuxolimab. These receptors all come from an adult with an advanced solid tumor such as melanoma, head and neck, liver or kidney cancer.

The CDR3 DNA sequence: TGTGCCAGCAGCCAAGATATAGGCGCTTCAGGGAATGAGCAGTTCTTC. Translated: CASSQDIGASGNEQFF. The chain couples TRBV14 to TRBJ2-1, with D possibly matching TRBD1 (5 bases). CDR1 is SGHDN and CDR2 is FVKESK in the germline V gene. Trimming took 0 bases from V and 7 from J, leaving 16 bases between them. The CDR3 spans 16 residues.

V is TRBV4-3 and J is TRBJ2-7; TRBD1 or TRBD2 may be the D gene (6 bases each). Trimming removed 1 base from V and 2 bases from J, with 12 bases in between. In germline, CDR1 is LGHNA, CDR2 YSLEER. The CDR3 covers 15 residues. CDR3 nucleotide sequence: TGCGCCAGCAGCCAAGCCGGGGGCCCCACCTACGAGCAGTACTTC. This sequence encodes CASSQAGGPTYEQYF.

The chain has TRBV4-1 and TRBJ2-2; D gene uncertain. Germline CDR1 is MGHRA and CDR2 is YSYEKL. V was clipped by 4 bases and J by 2 bases, with 11 bases between them. This CDR3 spans 15 amino acids. This chain's CDR3 is CASSPLTPNTGELFF. The DNA of the CDR3 is TGCGCCAGCAGCCCCCTGACTCCAAACACCGGGGAGCTGTTTTTT.